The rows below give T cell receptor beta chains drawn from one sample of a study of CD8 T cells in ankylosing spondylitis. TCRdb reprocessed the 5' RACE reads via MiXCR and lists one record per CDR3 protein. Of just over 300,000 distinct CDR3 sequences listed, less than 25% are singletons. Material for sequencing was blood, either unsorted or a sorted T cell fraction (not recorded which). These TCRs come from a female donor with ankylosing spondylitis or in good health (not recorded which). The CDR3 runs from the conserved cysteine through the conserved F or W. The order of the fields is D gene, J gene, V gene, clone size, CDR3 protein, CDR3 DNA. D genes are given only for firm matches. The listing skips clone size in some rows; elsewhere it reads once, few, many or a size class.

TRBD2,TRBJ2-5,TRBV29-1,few,CSVKGLAQETQYF,TGCAGCGTGAAGGGACTAGCGCAAGAGACCCAGTACTTC
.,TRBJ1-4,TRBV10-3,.,CAISESGAGNEKLFF,TGTGCCATCAGTGAGTCTGGCGCAGGGAACGAAAAACTGTTTTTT
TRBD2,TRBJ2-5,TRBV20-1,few,CSATQPYAGGGETQYF,TGCAGTGCTACCCAACCCTACGCGGGGGGTGGAGAGACCCAGTACTTC
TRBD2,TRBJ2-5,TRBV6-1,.,CASTRTRLAGVEETQYF,TGTGCCAGCACCCGAACTCGACTAGCGGGAGTCGAAGAGACCCAGTACTTC
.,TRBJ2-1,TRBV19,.,CASSIYGSREYNEQFF,TGTGCCAGTAGTATATACGGCAGTCGGGAGTACAATGAGCAGTTCTTC
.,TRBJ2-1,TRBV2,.,CASSLGDQGRFF,TGTGCCAGCAGTTTAGGAGACCAGGGAAGATTCTTC
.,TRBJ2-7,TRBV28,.,CASSHPFSYEQYF,TGTGCCAGCAGCCACCCCTTTTCCTACGAGCAGTACTTC
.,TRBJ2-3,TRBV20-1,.,CSARPRPRTDTQYF,TGCAGTGCTCGCCCGCGACCCCGCACAGATACGCAGTATTTT
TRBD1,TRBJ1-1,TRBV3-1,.,CASSRTDRETEAFF,TGTGCCAGCAGCCGGACGGACAGGGAAACTGAAGCTTTCTTT
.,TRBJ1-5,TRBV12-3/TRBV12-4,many,CASSFGGYSNQPQHF,TGTGCCAGCAGTTTTGGTGGGTATAGCAATCAGCCCCAGCATTTT
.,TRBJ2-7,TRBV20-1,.,CSARSGAYEQYF,TGCAGTGCTAGGTCGGGAGCCTACGAGCAGTACTTC
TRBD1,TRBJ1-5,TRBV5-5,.,CASSLDYRGGNQPQHF,TGTGCCAGCAGCTTGGATTACAGGGGGGGCAATCAGCCCCAGCATTTT
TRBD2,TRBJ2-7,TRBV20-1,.,CSARRLAGGPSSVEQYF,TGCAGTGCTAGGAGACTAGCGGGAGGGCCATCCTCTGTAGAGCAGTACTTC
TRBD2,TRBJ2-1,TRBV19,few,CASNSGRGLNEQFF,TGTGCCAGTAACAGCGGGAGGGGTTTAAATGAGCAGTTCTTC
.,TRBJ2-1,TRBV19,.,CASGMVGLYNEQFF,TGTGCCAGTGGTATGGTAGGCCTCTACAATGAGCAGTTCTTC
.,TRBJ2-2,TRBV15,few,CATSRELANTGELFF,TGTGCCACCAGCAGGGAACTAGCGAACACCGGGGAGCTGTTTTTT
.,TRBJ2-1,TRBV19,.,CASSTQERNEQFF,TGTGCCAGTAGTACGCAGGAACGCAATGAGCAGTTCTTC
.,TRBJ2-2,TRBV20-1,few,CSARARRRGAGELFF,TGCAGTGCTAGAGCCCGGAGGAGGGGGGCCGGGGAGCTGTTTTTT
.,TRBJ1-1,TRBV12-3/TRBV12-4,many,CASKDRWNTEAFF,TGTGCCAGCAAAGACAGGTGGAACACTGAAGCTTTCTTT
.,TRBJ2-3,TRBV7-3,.,CASSYGTENTDTQYF,TGTGCCAGCAGCTACGGGACCGAAAACACAGATACGCAGTATTTT
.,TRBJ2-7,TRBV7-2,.,CASSLLRSYEQYF,TGTGCCAGCAGCCTTCTTCGCTCCTACGAGCAGTACTTC
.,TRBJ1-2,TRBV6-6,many,CASSLRDGGRYTF,TGTGCCAGCAGTTTAAGGGACGGTGGTCGCTACACCTTC
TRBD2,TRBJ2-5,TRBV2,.,CASGRGDYTRETQYF,TGTGCCAGCGGCCGGGGGGACTACACCCGGGAGACCCAGTACTTC
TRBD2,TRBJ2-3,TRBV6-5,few,CASSYSPSGSDTQYF,TGTGCCAGCAGTTACTCTCCTAGCGGGAGCGATACGCAGTATTTT
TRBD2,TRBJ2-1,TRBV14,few,CASSRPTSGRGYNEQFF,TGTGCCAGCAGCCGCCCGACTAGCGGGCGGGGTTACAATGAGCAGTTCTTC
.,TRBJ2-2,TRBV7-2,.,CASSFQNSPAGELFF,TGTGCCAGCAGCTTTCAAAATAGCCCAGCCGGGGAGCTGTTTTTT
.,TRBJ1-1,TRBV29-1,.,CSVEVRGALTEAFF,TGCAGCGTTGAAGTAAGAGGGGCGCTGACTGAAGCTTTCTTT
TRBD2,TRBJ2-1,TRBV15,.,CATSRDRGTSYNEQFF,TGTGCCACCAGCAGAGATAGGGGGACTAGCTACAATGAGCAGTTCTTC
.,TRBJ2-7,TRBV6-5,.,CASSYSGGADSYEQYF,TGTGCCAGCAGTTACTCGGGAGGAGCGGACTCCTACGAGCAGTACTTC
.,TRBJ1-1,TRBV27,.,CASSTNPVRDAFF,TGTGCCAGCAGTACCAACCCGGTCCGTGATGCTTTCTTT
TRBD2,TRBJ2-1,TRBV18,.,CASSPFLAGESNEQFF,TGTGCCAGCTCACCCTTCCTAGCGGGAGAAAGCAATGAGCAGTTCTTC
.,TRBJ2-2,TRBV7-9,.,CASSLLGSRASGELFF,TGTGCCAGCAGCCTCCTAGGGAGCAGGGCATCAGGGGAGCTGTTTTTT
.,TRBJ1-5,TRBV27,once,CASSQEGWGNQPQHF,TGTGCCAGCAGCCAAGAAGGGTGGGGCAATCAGCCCCAGCATTTT
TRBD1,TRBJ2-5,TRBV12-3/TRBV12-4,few,CASSFVTGETQYF,TGTGCCAGCAGTTTCGTGACAGGGGAGACCCAGTACTTC
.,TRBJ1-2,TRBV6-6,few,CACMGGWYYGYTF,TGCGCATGCATGGGGGGGTGGTACTATGGCTACACCTTC
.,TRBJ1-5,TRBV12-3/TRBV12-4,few,CASSRDRGEGQPQHF,TGTGCCAGCAGTCGGGACCGAGGTGAGGGGCAGCCCCAGCATTTT
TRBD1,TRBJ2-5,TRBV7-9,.,CASSRTGMETQYF,TGTGCCAGCAGCCGGACAGGGATGGAGACCCAGTACTTC
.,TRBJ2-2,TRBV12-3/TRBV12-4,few,CASGPPGRELFF,TGTGCCAGTGGACCGCCTGGCAGGGAGCTGTTTTTT
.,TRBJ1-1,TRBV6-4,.,CASRAGRGTEAFF,TGTGCCAGCAGGGCGGGAAGAGGGACTGAAGCTTTCTTT
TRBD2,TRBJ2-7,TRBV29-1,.,CSVVTSGPYEQYF,TGCAGCGTTGTGACTAGCGGACCCTACGAGCAGTACTTC
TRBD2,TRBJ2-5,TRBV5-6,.,CASSLGVETSGPMAQYF,TGTGCCAGCAGCTTGGGAGTTGAGACTAGCGGTCCCATGGCCCAGTACTTC
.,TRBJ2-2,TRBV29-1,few,CSAGLVGTGELFF,TGCAGCGCTGGACTCGTTGGAACCGGGGAGCTGTTTTTT
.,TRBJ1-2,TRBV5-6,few,CASSTWWGDTTYGYTF,TGTGCCAGCAGCACCTGGTGGGGCGACACCACCTATGGCTACACCTTC
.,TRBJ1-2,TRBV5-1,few,CASSLVPGIDGYTF,TGCGCCAGCAGCTTGGTTCCGGGGATCGATGGCTACACCTTC
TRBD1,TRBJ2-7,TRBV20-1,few,CSASDGDRINEQYF,TGCAGTGCTAGTGACGGGGACAGGATCAACGAGCAGTACTTC
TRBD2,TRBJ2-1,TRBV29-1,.,CSVLPTSGSYNEQFF,TGCAGCGTACTACCGACTAGCGGGAGCTACAATGAGCAGTTCTTC
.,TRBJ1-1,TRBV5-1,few,CASSLQSGLGTEAFF,TGCGCCAGCAGCCTTCAAAGCGGCTTGGGCACTGAAGCTTTCTTT
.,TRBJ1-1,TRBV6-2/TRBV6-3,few,CASSSGTAPTEAFF,TGTGCCAGCAGCTCCGGGACGGCACCTACAGAAGCTTTCTTT
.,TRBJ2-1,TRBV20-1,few,CSARVFGDPYNEQFF,TGCAGTGCTAGAGTTTTTGGAGATCCCTACAATGAGCAGTTCTTC
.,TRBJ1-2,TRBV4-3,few,CASSRLTGTSYGYTF,TGCGCCAGCAGCCGCCTCACAGGGACTTCCTATGGCTACACCTTC